This T cell receptor (beta chain) was captured by sequencing in a study of human T cells and chemical hapten exposure. The CDR3 spans 19 residues. V dropped 1 base and J dropped 2; count of bases not matched to a gene: 10. The germline CDR1 and CDR2 sequences are LGHNA and YSLEER. This clonotype was seen at least ten times. As to time point: pre-sensitization, week 0. Documented treatment: therapeutic diphenylcyclopropenone sensitization with weekly scalp DPC. TCRdb fed the RACE reads into MiXCR, producing one record per CDR3 protein. The sample lists over 300,000 distinct CDR3 sequences, 4.5% to 6% seen once, with approximately 2.4% in the top ten.

The TCR sequence derives from a woman between 45 and 60 years old with alopecia areata. Some clones in this sample may be carry-over from other donors' samples. Source: whole blood, taken in connection with sensitization to the hapten diphenylcyclopropenone (DPC). The rearrangement uses TRBV4-3 and TRBJ2-1, with 11 bases aligning to TRBD2. CDR3 sequence: CASSQGGLAGPPTYNEQFF. The CDR3 DNA reads as TGCGCCAGCAGCCAAGGAGGACTAGCGGGCCCTCCCACCTACAATGAGCAGTTCTTC.